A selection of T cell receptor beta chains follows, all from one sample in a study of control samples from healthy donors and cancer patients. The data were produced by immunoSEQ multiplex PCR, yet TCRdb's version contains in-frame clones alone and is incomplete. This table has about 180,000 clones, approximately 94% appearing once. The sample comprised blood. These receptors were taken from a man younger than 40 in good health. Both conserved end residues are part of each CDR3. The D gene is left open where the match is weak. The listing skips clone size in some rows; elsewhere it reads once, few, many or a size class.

CAWSVLDGQPQHF	TGTGCCTGGAGTGTACTGGACGGGCAGCCCCAGCATTTT	TRBJ1-5	NA	TRBV30	NA
CASSLSPGNGYTF	TGTGCCAGCAGCTTGTCTCCAGGGAATGGCTACACCTTC	TRBJ1-2	NA	TRBV5-6	NA
CASSSGETQYF	TGTGCCAGCAGCTCGGGGGAGACCCAGTACTTC	TRBJ2-5	NA	TRBV12-3/TRBV12-4	NA
CAWSETGPSGGYTF	TGTGCCTGGAGTGAGACAGGACCATCTGGAGGCTACACCTTC	TRBJ1-2	NA	TRBV30	NA
CASSISDTGANVLTF	TGTGCCAGTAGTATATCCGATACTGGGGCCAACGTCCTGACTTTC	TRBJ2-6	NA	TRBV19	NA
CASSRDRGGGSPLHF	TGTGCCAGCAGCCGGGACCGGGGAGGCGGTTCACCCCTCCACTTT	TRBJ1-6	once	TRBV5-4	NA
CAISLGEDTQYF	TGTGCCATCAGCCTTGGTGAGGATACGCAGTATTTT	TRBJ2-3	NA	TRBV10-3	NA
CASSLSGLGGEQHF	TGTGCCAGCAGTTTATCCGGATTAGGGGGTGAGCAGCATTTT	TRBJ1-5	NA	TRBV27	NA
CASSPGLGNTIYF	TGCGCCAGCAGCCCGGGGTTAGGAAACACCATATATTTT	TRBJ1-3	NA	TRBV4-3	NA
CASSLTISTGELFF	TGTGCCAGCAGTCTAACTATAAGCACCGGGGAGCTGTTTTTT	TRBJ2-2	NA	TRBV27	NA
CASSLGDAKETQYF	TGTGCCAGCAGCTTGGGGGACGCGAAAGAGACCCAGTACTTC	TRBJ2-5	NA	TRBV5-8	NA
CASSLEYNSYEQYF	TGTGCCAGCAGCTTAGAATACAACTCCTACGAGCAGTACTTC	TRBJ2-7	NA	TRBV11-2	NA
CASSYKQGANGYTF	TGTGCCAGCAGTTACAAACAGGGGGCAAATGGCTACACCTTC	TRBJ1-2	NA	TRBV27	TRBD1
CASSYGGRGEYGYTF	TGTGCCAGCAGTTACGGGGGCAGGGGCGAGTATGGCTACACCTTC	TRBJ1-2	NA	TRBV28	NA
CASALGTSNEQFF	TGTGCCAGCGCCCTCGGGACTTCGAATGAGCAGTTCTTC	TRBJ2-1	NA	TRBV9	NA
CASTNREGTGELFF	TGTGCCAGCACCAACAGGGAGGGGACCGGGGAGCTGTTTTTT	TRBJ2-2	NA	TRBV7-8	NA
CASSEVPQSTQYF	TGTGCCAGCAGTGAGGTACCCCAAAGTACGCAGTATTTT	TRBJ2-3	NA	TRBV2	NA
CASSSNYEQYF	TGCGCCAGCAGCTCGAACTACGAGCAGTACTTC	TRBJ2-7	NA	TRBV5-1	NA
CASSLGGFNQPQHF	TGTGCCAGCAGCTTAGGGGGCTTTAACCAGCCCCAGCATTTT	TRBJ1-5	NA	TRBV7-2	NA
CASSQLDRGGNSPLHF	TGTGCCAGCAGCCAACTCGACAGGGGTGGGAATTCACCCCTCCACTTT	TRBJ1-6	NA	TRBV4-2	TRBD1
CASSLVLAGGHTDTQYF	TGTGCCAGCAGCTTGGTCTTGGCGGGGGGGCACACAGATACGCAGTATTTT	TRBJ2-3	NA	TRBV5-4	TRBD2
CASSFDRISSYNEQFF	TGTGCCAGCAGCTTCGACAGGATTAGCTCCTACAATGAGCAGTTCTTC	TRBJ2-1	NA	TRBV5-6	NA
CAISAGVDTDEKLFF	TGTGCCATCAGTGCCGGGGTGGACACGGATGAAAAACTGTTTTTT	TRBJ1-4	NA	TRBV10-3	NA
CASSTGTGGSIANYGYTF	TGTGCCAGTAGTACCGGGACGGGGGGGAGTATAGCGAACTATGGCTACACCTTC	TRBJ1-2	NA	TRBV5-4	NA
CASSKPRLAGLGTDTQYF	TGTGCCAGCAGCAAACCGAGACTAGCGGGTCTAGGCACAGATACGCAGTATTTT	TRBJ2-3	NA	TRBV21-1	NA
CASSLGGAGEAFF	TGTGCCAGCAGCTTGGGAGGGGCAGGTGAAGCTTTCTTT	TRBJ1-1	NA	TRBV5-4	NA
CASSRTGFFEKLFF	TGTGCCAGCAGCCGAACAGGGTTTTTTGAAAAACTGTTTTTT	TRBJ1-4	few	TRBV6-5	NA
CASSFQGNYEQYF	TGTGCCAGCAGTTTTCAGGGAAACTACGAGCAGTACTTC	TRBJ2-7	NA	TRBV12-3/TRBV12-4	NA
CASGGVWSTNEKLFF	TGTGCCAGCGGGGGCGTTTGGTCTACTAATGAAAAACTGTTTTTT	TRBJ1-4	NA	TRBV6-5	NA
CASSPSPGIPYEQYF	TGTGCCAGCTCACCATCTCCAGGGATCCCCTACGAGCAGTACTTC	TRBJ2-7	NA	TRBV18	NA
CASSVGYMSNQPQHF	TGTGCCAGCAGCGTAGGATATATGAGCAATCAGCCCCAGCATTTT	TRBJ1-5	NA	TRBV9	NA
CALGDSYNEQFF	TGTGCCCTTGGGGATTCCTACAATGAGCAGTTCTTC	TRBJ2-1	once	TRBV15	NA
CASSTTSKGGELFF	TGCGCCAGCAGCACGACTAGCAAGGGCGGGGAGCTGTTTTTT	TRBJ2-2	NA	TRBV5-1	TRBD2
CASRRTSGSFDEQYF	TGTGCCAGCAGAAGGACTAGCGGGAGCTTTGACGAGCAGTACTTC	TRBJ2-7	NA	TRBV6-5	TRBD2
CATSDRTSGSRGNEQFF	TGTGCCACCAGTGACCGGACTAGCGGGAGTAGGGGCAATGAGCAGTTCTTC	TRBJ2-1	NA	TRBV24-1	TRBD2
CASCGQGANTDTQYF	TGTGCCAGCTGTGGACAGGGGGCAAACACAGATACGCAGTATTTT	TRBJ2-3	NA	TRBV5-6	TRBD1
CASTERRGNEQYF	TGTGCCAGCACCGAACGCCGGGGAAACGAGCAGTACTTC	TRBJ2-7	NA	TRBV6-5	NA
CASSVTLAGPSTEAFF	TGTGCCAGCAGCGTAACCTTAGCCGGCCCATCAACTGAAGCTTTCTTT	TRBJ1-1	NA	TRBV9	NA
CASSLKGVEQYF	TGTGCCAGCAGCTTAAAAGGAGTCGAGCAGTACTTC	TRBJ2-7	NA	TRBV7-9	NA
CASSKDDRGRGYTF	TGTGCCAGCAGTAAGGACGACAGGGGAAGGGGCTACACCTTC	TRBJ1-2	NA	TRBV27	TRBD1
CASSGPRQGRSGNTIYF	TGTGCCAGCAGTGGTCCCCGGCAGGGTCGCTCTGGAAACACCATATATTTT	TRBJ1-3	NA	TRBV6-1	NA
CASSMGPTSGYTF	TGCGCCAGCAGCATGGGTCCTACGTCGGGCTACACCTTC	TRBJ1-2	NA	TRBV5-1	NA
CASSLARTSGSGTDTQYF	TGTGCCAGCAGCTTAGCGCGGACTAGCGGGAGCGGCACAGATACGCAGTATTTT	TRBJ2-3	once	TRBV7-2	TRBD2
CASTGTGGYYGYTF	TGTGCCAGCACCGGGACAGGAGGGTACTATGGCTACACCTTC	TRBJ1-2	NA	TRBV5-4	TRBD1
CASSGTGGGYEQYF	TGTGCCAGCAGTGGGACAGGGGGCGGCTACGAGCAGTACTTC	TRBJ2-7	NA	TRBV25-1	TRBD1
CASSFQTDTQYF	TGTGCCAGCAGCTTTCAGACAGATACGCAGTATTTT	TRBJ2-3	NA	TRBV5-5	NA
CAWGDRGPETQYF	TGTGCCTGGGGGGACAGGGGCCCAGAGACCCAGTACTTC	TRBJ2-5	NA	TRBV30	TRBD1
CASSLGTVSSYEQYF	TGTGCCAGCAGCTTAGGGACCGTAAGCTCCTACGAGCAGTACTTC	TRBJ2-7	NA	TRBV7-8	NA
CASSPRANYGYTF	TGTGCCAGCAGCCCTAGGGCTAACTATGGCTACACCTTC	TRBJ1-2	once	TRBV28	NA
CASSLGGFRGEAFF	TGTGCCAGCAGCTTAGGCGGATTTAGGGGTGAAGCTTTCTTT	TRBJ1-1	NA	TRBV7-2	NA
CASSQVGGGGTEAFF	TGCGCCAGCAGCCAAGTGGGAGGGGGAGGCACTGAAGCTTTCTTT	TRBJ1-1	NA	TRBV4-3	NA
CASSLGGRPNTEAFF	TGTGCCAGCAGCTTGGGGGGACGGCCGAACACTGAAGCTTTCTTT	TRBJ1-1	NA	TRBV5-5	NA
CASTLLGVTEAFF	TGTGCCAGTACTTTGCTTGGGGTCACTGAAGCTTTCTTT	TRBJ1-1	NA	TRBV19	NA
CASSGTGFQPQHF	TGTGCCAGCAGCGGGACAGGGTTTCAGCCCCAGCATTTT	TRBJ1-5	NA	TRBV12-3/TRBV12-4	TRBD1